Each of the 27 T cell receptor beta chains below was sequenced from the same sample in a study of T cells in Graves' hyperthyroidism and ophthalmopathy. Amplification targeted TCR beta CDR3 regions from RNA transcripts. In the first-round RT-PCR of the TCR CDR3, the HTBI primer set was used. From the multiplex PCR reads, TCRdb called clonotypes with MiXCR, one entry per CDR3 protein. The data hold about 420,000 distinct CDR3 sequences, with roughly 13% observed a single time. Sequences were obtained from blood. The receptors derive from a woman aged 18-35 years with Graves' hyperthyroidism.

There are many counts of this clonotype. V gene TRBV3-1 combines with J gene TRBJ2-5; 8 bases are shared with TRBD2. CDR3 length: 18 residues. Germline values: CDR1 LGHDT, CDR2 YNNKEL (reference sequence). V dropped 3 bases and J dropped 3; count of bases not matched to a gene: 15. In DNA, the CDR3 is TGTGCCAGCAGCCAGTTGATTCTCGAGACAGCGGGGGAAGAGACCCAGTACTTC. It specifies CASSQLILETAGEETQYF.

This clonotype was detected ten times or more. This sequence joins TRBV30 and TRBJ2-3; weak D call: TRBD2 (5 bases). The germline V gene has CDR1 GTSNPN and CDR2 SVGIG (reference sequence). The CDR3 is 15 amino acids. V lost 0 bases and J lost 6, with 16 bases in between. CDR3 sequence reads: CAWSVSGSRSDTQYF. CDR3 bases: TGTGCCTGGAGTGTATCGGGGAGTCGTTCGGATACGCAGTATTTT.

This clonotype was counted only a few times. The CDR3 nucleotides are TGCAGTGCTACCGAGGGGGGGGGTTTCGCTGAAGCTTTCTTT. It codes for CSATEGGGFAEAFF. V and J are TRBV20-1 and TRBJ1-1, with TRBD1 as a possible D gene (6 bases). This CDR3 is built from 14 residues. The V gene's germline CDR1 is DFQATT and CDR2 SNEGSKA (reference sequence). V lost 4 bases to trimming and J lost 6 bases, with 18 bases between them.

This clonotype was recorded at least ten times. The chain couples TRBV12-3 or TRBV12-4 to TRBJ2-7, with 12 bases lining up with TRBD2. V shed 6 bases and J 3 bases; nucleotides not matched to a gene: 6. The CDR3 loop spans 15 amino acids. This CDR3 is CASSRGLAGRYEQYF. CDR3 DNA sequence: TGTGCCAGCAGCCGAGGACTAGCGGGACGCTACGAGCAGTACTTC.

The rearrangement links TRBV29-1 to TRBJ2-7; 10 nucleotides align to TRBD1. This CDR3 has 13 amino acids. CDR1 is SQVTM, CDR2 ANQGSEA, per germline. Trimming at V came to 7 bases and at J to 2 bases, leaving 5 bases not matched to a gene. CDR3 protein: CSALDRGTYEQYF. The CDR3 nucleotides are TGCAGCGCCCTGGACAGGGGGACCTACGAGCAGTACTTC.

The gene calls are TRBV27 and TRBJ2-7; tentatively, D is TRBD1 (6 bases). Germline CDR1 and CDR2: MNHEY and SMNVEV (reference sequence). There are 15 residues in the CDR3. V was clipped by 7 bases and J by 8 bases, with 24 bases between them. In DNA form, the CDR3 reads TGTGCCAGCACACGAGACCCGGACAGCCCTACACAGCAGTACTTC. Translated, it gives CASTRDPDSPTQQYF.

This clonotype was seen many times. The gene calls are TRBV27 and TRBJ2-7, with 8 bases fitting TRBD2. The ends lost 10 bases at V and 0 bases at J; junction bases unmatched: 14. This CDR3 comprises 16 residues. Germline V gene data show CDR1 as MNHEY and CDR2 as SMNVEV (reference sequence). In DNA, the CDR3 is TGTGCCATCGATCTGCGGCCGGGAGGGTTCTCCTACGAGCAGTACTTC. Translating it yields CAIDLRPGGFSYEQYF.

This clonotype has ten or more counts. The chain recombines TRBV18 with TRBJ2-7; unclear D gene. The germline V gene encodes CDR1 KGHSH and CDR2 LQKENI. The V gene lost 0 bases and the J gene lost 8 bases, with 11 bases spanning the gap. This CDR3 region has 13 residues. The CDR3 loop is CASSPPSQGKQYF. CDR3 DNA: TGTGCCAGCTCACCACCGTCTCAAGGGAAGCAGTACTTC.

This clonotype was seen many times. The genes are TRBV9 and TRBJ2-7; D may be TRBD2 (6 bases). Per the germline V gene, CDR1 is SGDLS and CDR2 is YYNGEE. V was pared by 0 bases and J by 4 bases, with 14 bases between. The CDR3 totals 15 residues. The CDR3 sequence: CASSVGSAGSYEQYF. CDR3 sequence (DNA): TGTGCCAGCAGCGTAGGATCTGCGGGATCGTACGAGCAGTACTTC.

Many counts were recorded for this clonotype. This rearrangement joins TRBV7-2 to TRBJ2-5, with D unclear. Trimming shortened V by 5 bases and J by 5 bases, and 9 bases separated the two germline ends. Looked up from germline, CDR1 is SGHTA and CDR2 is FQGNSA. This CDR3 is built from 12 residues. The CDR3 DNA sequence: TGTGCCAGCAGCCCGATTTTCGAGACCCAGTACTTC. Translation: CASSPIFETQYF.

On this clonotype: A much larger clone is a single base away; this may be a read error. CDR3 DNA sequence: TGTGCCAGCAGCTTAGGGGTAAGGGGGAGCTCCTACAATGAGCAGTTATTC. This sequence encodes CASSLGVRGSSYNEQLF. The V and J genes are TRBV7-2 and TRBJ2-1, with D possibly TRBD1 on 6 matching bases. Germline CDR1 is SGHTA and CDR2 is FQGNSA. The CDR3 has 17 amino acids.

This clonotype occurred many times. The chain links TRBV7-2 to TRBJ2-2; 7 nucleotides match TRBD1. In germline, CDR1 is SGHTA, CDR2 FQGNSA. Trimming cost V 3 bases and J 0 bases; bases outside gene matches: 4. The CDR3 runs 16 residues. The CDR3 DNA reads as TGTGCCAGCAGCTTCTACAGGGGTTCGAACACCGGGGAGCTGTTTTTT. Translated, it gives CASSFYRGSNTGELFF.

This clonotype was observed at least ten times. The genes are TRBV28 and TRBJ1-1; D gene unclear. The V end was cut by 2 bases, the J end by 1 base, with 8 bases between. Germline V CDR1 and CDR2: MDHEN, SYDVKM. The CDR3 totals 14 residues. The CDR3 here is CASSLPTQNTEAFF. The CDR3 nucleotides read TGTGCCAGCAGTTTACCGACCCAGAACACTGAAGCTTTCTTT.

This clonotype appeared many times. This chain connects TRBV2 to TRBJ2-7; 7 nucleotides match TRBD1. Germline CDR1 reads SNHLY; CDR2 reads FYNNEI. V was pared by 6 bases and J by 1 base, with 6 bases of the junction left unmatched. The CDR3 totals 14 residues. The CDR3 loop reads CASSGTEPSYEQYF. CDR3 nucleotide sequence: TGTGCCAGCAGCGGGACAGAACCTTCCTACGAGCAGTACTTC.

This clonotype was seen many times. The chain joins TRBV27 to TRBJ2-7; D is possibly TRBD2 (6 bases). Germline V gives CDR1 MNHEY, CDR2 SMNVEV (reference sequence). There are 14 residues in the CDR3. The V end lost 5 bases, the J end lost 1 base, and 12 bases lay between the germline ends. This chain's CDR3 is CASSRGMGSYEQYF. CDR3 coding DNA: TGTGCCAGCAGTCGCGGGATGGGGTCCTACGAGCAGTACTTC.

This clonotype was seen many times. This chain links TRBV28 with TRBJ2-4; 10 nucleotides match TRBD2. The CDR3 is 21 residues long. V lost 2 bases to trimming and J lost 2 bases; unmatched junction nucleotides: 18. Germline V CDR1 and CDR2: MDHEN, SYDVKM. In DNA, the CDR3 is TGTGCCAGCAGTTTAGGGAAACGCGGGCTTTTAGCGGGAGGCCCCAAAAACATTCAGTACTTC. This sequence encodes CASSLGKRGLLAGGPKNIQYF.

This clonotype was detected many times. This chain links TRBV20-1 with TRBJ1-1; the match to TRBD1 covers 9 bases. Germline V gene sequence: CDR1 DFQATT, CDR2 SNEGSKA (reference sequence). The trim removed 6 bases at V and 4 bases at J, leaving 9 bases unmatched. CDR3 size: 14 residues. The CDR3 DNA reads TGCAGTGCCGCCAGGACAGGGGCGGGCACTGAAGCTTTCTTT. Translation gives CSAARTGAGTEAFF.

This clonotype was detected only a few times. This chain links TRBV9 with TRBJ1-3, with D unclear. V lost 4 bases, J lost 0 bases, and 11 bases lay in between. Germline V gene sequence: CDR1 SGDLS, CDR2 YYNGEE. This CDR3 has 15 residues. The CDR3 DNA reads TGTGCCAGCAGCCCAGATCGGAGCTCTGGAAACACCATATATTTT. This codes for CASSPDRSSGNTIYF.

The CDR3 DNA is TGTGCCAGCAGTCCGCGACAGACCCAGGACACTGAAGCTTTCTTT. It codes for CASSPRQTQDTEAFF. The V and J genes are TRBV12-3 or TRBV12-4 and TRBJ1-1; possibly TRBD1 for D (5 bases). V was clipped by 5 bases and J by 3 bases, with 16 bases between them. The CDR3 has 15 residues.

This clonotype has a count of ten or more. The chain employs TRBV4-3 and TRBJ2-1; 8 nucleotides match TRBD1. This CDR3 spans 14 amino acids. Germline CDR1 is LGHNA and CDR2 is YSLEER. Unmatched junction bases numbered 6, after V lost 3 bases and J lost 8 bases. CDR3: CASSHRTGIHEQFF. The CDR3 region has the DNA TGCGCCAGCAGCCACCGGACAGGGATACATGAGCAGTTCTTC.

Many counts were recorded for this clonotype. This chain uses TRBV29-1 with TRBJ2-1, with D perhaps assigned TRBD1 or TRBD2 (6 bases each). The length of the CDR3 is 12 residues. Per germline, CDR1 SQVTM and CDR2 ANQGSEA. Trimming took 7 bases from V and 2 from J, leaving 9 bases between them. CDR3 residues: CSAGGTYNEQFF. Written as DNA, the CDR3 is TGCAGCGCCGGGGGCACCTACAATGAGCAGTTCTTC.

This clonotype was detected ten times or more. This rearrangement joins TRBV9 to TRBJ1-2, with a weak D call TRBD1 (5 bases). Germline V gives CDR1 SGDLS, CDR2 YYNGEE. The CDR3 runs to 14 residues. Trimming pared 0 bases from V and 6 bases from J, leaving 12 bases between. The CDR3 here is CASSVATGGDGYTF. The CDR3 DNA reads TGTGCCAGCAGCGTAGCTACCGGGGGTGATGGCTACACCTTC.

For this clonotype: This clone may be a read error of a much larger clone one base away. The rearrangement joins TRBV4-2 to TRBJ1-1; possibly TRBD1 for D (6 bases). Germline values: CDR1 LGHNA, CDR2 YNFKEQ. The CDR3 is 16 amino acids. V lost 4 bases and J lost 3, with 18 bases in between. The CDR3 sequence is CASSRTSGHSDTEAFF. For the CDR3, the DNA is TGTGCCAGCAGCCGGACTTCGGGACACTCTGACACTGAAGCTTTCTTT.

This sequence joins TRBV7-9 and TRBJ2-3; D is unresolved. V gave up 7 bases and J gave up 2 bases, with 7 bases separating them. CDR3 length: 12 residues. In germline, CDR1 is SEHNR, CDR2 FQNEAQ (reference sequence). This CDR3 is CASTRSTDTQYF. The CDR3 DNA reads as TGTGCCAGCACCCGGTCCACAGATACGCAGTATTTT.

A few counts support this clonotype. This chain links TRBV28 with TRBJ1-6; possible D gene TRBD1, 5 bases. The V end lost 5 bases, the J end lost 1 base, and 15 bases lay between the germline ends. The CDR3 is 17 amino acids. Germline V gene lookup returns CDR1 MDHEN and CDR2 SYDVKM. The chain's CDR3 is CASSEIGRGSYNSPLHF. CDR3 nucleotide sequence: TGTGCCAGCAGTGAAATAGGAAGGGGTTCCTATAATTCACCCCTCCACTTT.

The J gene is TRBJ2-1, the V gene TRBV30; 8 bases map to TRBD2. This CDR3 contains 15 residues. The germline V gene has CDR1 GTSNPN and CDR2 SVGIG (reference sequence). V gave up 4 bases and J gave up 9 bases; unmatched junction bases: 14. CDR3 sequence: CAWMSGSGNRGEQFF. The CDR3 DNA is TGTGCCTGGATGTCGGGTAGCGGGAATCGGGGTGAGCAGTTCTTC.

This clonotype was observed a handful of times. This CDR3 reads CAWSLAGITGELFF. The CDR3 region has the DNA TGTGCCTGGAGTTTAGCGGGAATCACCGGGGAGCTGTTTTTT. This sequence joins TRBV30 and TRBJ2-2; 8 nucleotides line up with TRBD2. CDR3 size: 14 residues. Trimming cost V 2 bases and J 4 bases; bases outside gene matches: 3. Germline lookup yields CDR1 GTSNPN and CDR2 SVGIG (reference sequence).